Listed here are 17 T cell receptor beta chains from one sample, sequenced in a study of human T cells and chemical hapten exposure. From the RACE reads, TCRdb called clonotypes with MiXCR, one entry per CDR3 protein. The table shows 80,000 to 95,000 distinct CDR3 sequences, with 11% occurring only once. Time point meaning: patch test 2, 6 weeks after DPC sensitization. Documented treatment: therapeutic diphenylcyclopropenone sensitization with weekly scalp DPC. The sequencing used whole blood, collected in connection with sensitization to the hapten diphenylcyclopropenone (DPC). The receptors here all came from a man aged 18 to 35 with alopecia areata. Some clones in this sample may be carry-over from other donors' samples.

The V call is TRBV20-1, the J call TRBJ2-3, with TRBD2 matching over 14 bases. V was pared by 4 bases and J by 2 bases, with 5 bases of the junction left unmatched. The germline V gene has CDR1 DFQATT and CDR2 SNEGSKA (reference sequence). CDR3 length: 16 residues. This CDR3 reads CSATGTSGGNTDTQYF. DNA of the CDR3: TGCAGTGCTACCGGGACTAGCGGGGGCAACACAGATACGCAGTATTTT.

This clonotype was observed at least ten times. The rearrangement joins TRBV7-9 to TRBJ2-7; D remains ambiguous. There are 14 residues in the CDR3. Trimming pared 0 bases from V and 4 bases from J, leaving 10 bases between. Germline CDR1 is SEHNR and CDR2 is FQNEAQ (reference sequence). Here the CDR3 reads CASSLAGRTYEQYV. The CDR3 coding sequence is TGTGCCAGCAGCTTAGCAGGCAGAACATACGAGCAGTACGTC.

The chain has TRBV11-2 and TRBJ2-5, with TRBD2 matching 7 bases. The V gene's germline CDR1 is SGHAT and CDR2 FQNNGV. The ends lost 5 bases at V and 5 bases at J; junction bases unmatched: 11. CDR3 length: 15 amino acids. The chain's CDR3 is CASSQRNGGIETQYF. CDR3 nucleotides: TGTGCCAGCAGCCAACGGAACGGGGGGATTGAGACCCAGTACTTC. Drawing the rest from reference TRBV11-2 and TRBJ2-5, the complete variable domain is EAGVAQSPRYKIIEKRQSVAFWCNPISGHATLYWYQQILGQGPKLLIQFQNNGVVDDSQLPKDRFSAERLKGVDSTLKIQPAKLEDSAVYLCASSQRNGGIETQYFGPGTRLLVL.

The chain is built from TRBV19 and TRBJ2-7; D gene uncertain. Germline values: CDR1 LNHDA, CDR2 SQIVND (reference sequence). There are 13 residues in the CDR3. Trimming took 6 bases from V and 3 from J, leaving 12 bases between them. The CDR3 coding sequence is TGTGCCAGTAGACCCCACGGAGACTACGAGCAGTACTTC. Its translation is CASRPHGDYEQYF.

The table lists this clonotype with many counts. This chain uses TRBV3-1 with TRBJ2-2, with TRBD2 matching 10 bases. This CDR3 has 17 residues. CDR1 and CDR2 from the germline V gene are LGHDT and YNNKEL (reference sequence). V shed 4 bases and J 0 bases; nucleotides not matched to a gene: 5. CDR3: CASSRVAGGANTGELFF. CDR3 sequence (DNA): TGTGCCAGCAGCCGTGTAGCGGGGGGCGCGAACACCGGGGAGCTGTTTTTT.

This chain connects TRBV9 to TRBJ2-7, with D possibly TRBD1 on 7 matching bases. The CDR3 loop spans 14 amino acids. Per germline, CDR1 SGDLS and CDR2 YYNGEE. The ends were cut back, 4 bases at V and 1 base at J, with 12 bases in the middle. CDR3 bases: TGTGCCAGCAGCCGTCAGGGGGGATCCTACGAGCAGTACTTC. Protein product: CASSRQGGSYEQYF.

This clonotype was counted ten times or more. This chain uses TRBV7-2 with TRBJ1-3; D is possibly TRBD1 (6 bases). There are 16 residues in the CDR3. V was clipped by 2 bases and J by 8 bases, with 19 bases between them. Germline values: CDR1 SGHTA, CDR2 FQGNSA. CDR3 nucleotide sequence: TGTGCCAGCAGCTTAAACAGGGACGGTCCAGGACACACCATATATTTT. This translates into CASSLNRDGPGHTIYF.

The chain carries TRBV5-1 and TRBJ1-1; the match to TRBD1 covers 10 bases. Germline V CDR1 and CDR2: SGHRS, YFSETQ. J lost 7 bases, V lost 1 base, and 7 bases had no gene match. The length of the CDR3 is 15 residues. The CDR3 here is CASSLSGQGVDEAFF. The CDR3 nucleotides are TGCGCCAGCAGCTTGAGCGGACAGGGGGTAGATGAAGCTTTCTTT.

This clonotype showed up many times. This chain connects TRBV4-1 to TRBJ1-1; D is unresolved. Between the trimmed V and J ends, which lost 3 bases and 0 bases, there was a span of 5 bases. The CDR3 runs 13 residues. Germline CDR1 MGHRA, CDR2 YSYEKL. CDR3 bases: TGCGCCAGCAGCCAGGGAATGAACACTGAAGCTTTCTTT. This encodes CASSQGMNTEAFF.

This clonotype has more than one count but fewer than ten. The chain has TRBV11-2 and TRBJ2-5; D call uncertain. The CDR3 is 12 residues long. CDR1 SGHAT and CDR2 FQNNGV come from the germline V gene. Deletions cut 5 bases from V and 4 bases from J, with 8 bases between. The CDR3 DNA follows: TGTGCCAGCAGCGCGGATAGAGAGACCCAGTACTTC. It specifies CASSADRETQYF.

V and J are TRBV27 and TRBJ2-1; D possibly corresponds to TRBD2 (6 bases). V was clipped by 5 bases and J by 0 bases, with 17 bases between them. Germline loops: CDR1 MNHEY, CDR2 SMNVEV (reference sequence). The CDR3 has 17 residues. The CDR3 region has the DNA TGTGCCAGCAGTCCGCGGGACCGGCGAAGCTCCTACAATGAGCAGTTCTTC. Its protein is CASSPRDRRSSYNEQFF.

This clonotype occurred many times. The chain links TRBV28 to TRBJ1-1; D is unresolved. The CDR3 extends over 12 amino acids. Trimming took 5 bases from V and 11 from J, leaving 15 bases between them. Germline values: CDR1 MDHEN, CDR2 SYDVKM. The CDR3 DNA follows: TGTGCCAGCAGTGGGGATGCCGTGAGGGCTTTCTTT. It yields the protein CASSGDAVRAFF.

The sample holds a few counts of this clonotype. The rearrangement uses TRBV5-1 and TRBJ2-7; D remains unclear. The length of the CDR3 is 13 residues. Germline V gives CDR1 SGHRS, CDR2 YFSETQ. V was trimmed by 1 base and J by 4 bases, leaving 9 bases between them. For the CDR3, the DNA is TGCGCCAGCAGCTTGACAGTAACATACGAGCAGTACTTC. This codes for CASSLTVTYEQYF. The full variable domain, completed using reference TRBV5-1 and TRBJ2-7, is KAGVTQTPRYLIKTRGQQVTLSCSPISGHRSVSWYQQTPGQGLQFLFEYFSETQRNKGNFPGRFSGRQFSNSRSEMNVSTLELGDSALYLCASSLTVTYEQYFGPGTRLTVT.

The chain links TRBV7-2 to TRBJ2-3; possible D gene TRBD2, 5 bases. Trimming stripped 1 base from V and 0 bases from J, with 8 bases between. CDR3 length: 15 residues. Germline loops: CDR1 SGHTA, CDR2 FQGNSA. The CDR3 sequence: CASSLVKRSTDTQYF. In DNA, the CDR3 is TGTGCCAGCAGCTTAGTGAAGCGGAGCACAGATACGCAGTATTTT.

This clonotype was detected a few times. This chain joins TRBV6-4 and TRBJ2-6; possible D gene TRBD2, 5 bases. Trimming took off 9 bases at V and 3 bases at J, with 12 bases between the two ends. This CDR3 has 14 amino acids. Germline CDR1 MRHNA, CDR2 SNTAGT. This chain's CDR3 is CASRDFGGANVLTF. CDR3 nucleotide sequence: TGTGCCAGTCGGGATTTTGGTGGGGCCAACGTCCTGACTTTC.

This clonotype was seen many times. In DNA, the CDR3 is TGCGCCAGCAGCCTCCTGACTAGTCCCGCCTACGAGCAGTACTTC. It codes for CASSLLTSPAYEQYF. The rearrangement links TRBV4-3 to TRBJ2-7; D perhaps matches TRBD2 (6 bases). Looked up from germline, CDR1 is LGHNA and CDR2 is YSLEER. The length of the CDR3 is 15 residues. V was trimmed by 4 bases and J by 2 bases, leaving 15 bases between them.

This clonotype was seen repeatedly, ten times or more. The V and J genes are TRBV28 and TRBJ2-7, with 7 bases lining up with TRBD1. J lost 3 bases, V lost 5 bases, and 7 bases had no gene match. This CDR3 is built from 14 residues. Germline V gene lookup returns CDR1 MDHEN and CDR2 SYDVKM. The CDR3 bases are TGTGCCAGCAGTCGACCGGGACAGAGCTACGAGCAGTACTTC. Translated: CASSRPGQSYEQYF.